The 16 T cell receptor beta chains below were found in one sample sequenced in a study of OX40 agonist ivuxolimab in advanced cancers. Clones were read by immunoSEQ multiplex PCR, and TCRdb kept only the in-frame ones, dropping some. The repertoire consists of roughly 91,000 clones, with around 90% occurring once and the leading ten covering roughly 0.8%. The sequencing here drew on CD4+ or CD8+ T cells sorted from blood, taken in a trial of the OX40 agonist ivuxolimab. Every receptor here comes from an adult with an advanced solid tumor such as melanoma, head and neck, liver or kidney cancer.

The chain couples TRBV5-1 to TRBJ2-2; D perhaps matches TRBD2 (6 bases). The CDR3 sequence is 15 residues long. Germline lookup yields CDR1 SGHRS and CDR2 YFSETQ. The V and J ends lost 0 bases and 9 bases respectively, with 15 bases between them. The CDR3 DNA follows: TGCGCCAGCAGCTTGGCCGGGAGTGTATTCAGGGAGCTGTTTTTT. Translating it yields CASSLAGSVFRELFF.

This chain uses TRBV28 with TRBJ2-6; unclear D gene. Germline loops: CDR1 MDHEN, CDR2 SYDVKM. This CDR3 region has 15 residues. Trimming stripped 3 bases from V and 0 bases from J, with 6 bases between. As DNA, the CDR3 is TGTGCCAGCAGTTTCAGCTTCTCTGGGGCCAACGTCCTGACTTTC. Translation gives CASSFSFSGANVLTF.

The CDR3 here is CASSQGLAGIQETQYF. In nucleotides, the CDR3 is TGTGCCAGCAGCCAGGGACTAGCGGGGATCCAAGAGACCCAGTACTTC. The rearrangement uses TRBV5-6 and TRBJ2-5, with TRBD2 matching over 13 bases. The CDR3 extends over 16 amino acids. The V and J ends lost 4 bases and 1 base, in that order; junction bases with no gene match: 4. Germline V gene data show CDR1 as SGHDT and CDR2 as YYEEEE.

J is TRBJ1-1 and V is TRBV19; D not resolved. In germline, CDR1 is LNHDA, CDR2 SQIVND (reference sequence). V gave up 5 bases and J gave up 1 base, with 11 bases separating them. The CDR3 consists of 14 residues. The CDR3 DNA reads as TGTGCCAGTAGTGTCTCTAGGGAGAACACTGAAGCTTTCTTT. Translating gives CASSVSRENTEAFF.

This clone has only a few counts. The CDR3 spells CASSLEGATDTQYF. The CDR3 DNA is TGTGCCAGCAGCTTGGAGGGGGCTACAGATACGCAGTATTTT. J is TRBJ2-3 and V is TRBV7-3, with a possible D match to TRBD1 (7 bases). The CDR3 has 14 amino acids. V lost 3 bases and J lost 3, with 10 bases in between. Germline lookup yields CDR1 SGHTA and CDR2 FQGTGA.

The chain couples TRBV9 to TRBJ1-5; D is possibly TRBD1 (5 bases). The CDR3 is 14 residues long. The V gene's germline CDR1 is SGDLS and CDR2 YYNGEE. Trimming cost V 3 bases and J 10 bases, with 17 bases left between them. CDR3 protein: CASSGGTVPEPQHF. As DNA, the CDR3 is TGTGCCAGCAGCGGTGGGACGGTCCCCGAACCCCAGCATTTT.

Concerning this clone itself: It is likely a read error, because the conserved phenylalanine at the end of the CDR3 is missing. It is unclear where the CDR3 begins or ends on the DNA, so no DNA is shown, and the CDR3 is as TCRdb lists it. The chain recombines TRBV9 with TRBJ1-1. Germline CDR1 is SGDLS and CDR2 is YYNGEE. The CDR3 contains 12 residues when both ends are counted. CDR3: CASSTLITPPQV.

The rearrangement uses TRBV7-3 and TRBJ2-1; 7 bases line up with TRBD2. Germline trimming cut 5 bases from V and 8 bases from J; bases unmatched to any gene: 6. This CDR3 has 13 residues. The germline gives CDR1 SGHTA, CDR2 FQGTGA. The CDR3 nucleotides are TGTGCCAGCAGCACGACTAGCTGGCATGAGCAGTTCTTC. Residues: CASSTTSWHEQFF.

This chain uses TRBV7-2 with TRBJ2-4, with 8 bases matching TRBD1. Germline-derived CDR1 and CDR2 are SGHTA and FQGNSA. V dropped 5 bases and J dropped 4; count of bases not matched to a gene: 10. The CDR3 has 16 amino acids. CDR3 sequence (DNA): TGTGCCAGCAGCCATTATAGGACAGGGTCAAAAAACATTCAGTACTTC. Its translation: CASSHYRTGSKNIQYF.

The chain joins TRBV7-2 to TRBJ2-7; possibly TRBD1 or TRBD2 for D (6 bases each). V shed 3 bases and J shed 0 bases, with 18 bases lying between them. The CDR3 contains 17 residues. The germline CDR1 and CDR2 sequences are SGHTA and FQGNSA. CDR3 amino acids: CASSLTAGHLSSYEQYF. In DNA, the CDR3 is TGTGCCAGCAGCTTGACCGCGGGACACCTTAGCTCCTACGAGCAGTACTTC.

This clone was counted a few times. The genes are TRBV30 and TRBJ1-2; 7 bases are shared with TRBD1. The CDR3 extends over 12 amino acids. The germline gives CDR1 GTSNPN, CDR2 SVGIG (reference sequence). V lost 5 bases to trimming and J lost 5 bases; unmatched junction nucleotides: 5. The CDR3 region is CAWGDRPYGYTF. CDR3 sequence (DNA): TGTGCCTGGGGGGACAGACCGTATGGCTACACCTTC.

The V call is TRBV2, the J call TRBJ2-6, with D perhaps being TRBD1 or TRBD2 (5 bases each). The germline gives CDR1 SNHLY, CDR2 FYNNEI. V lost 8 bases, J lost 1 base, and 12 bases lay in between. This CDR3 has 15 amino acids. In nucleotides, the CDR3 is TGTGCCAGCGAATGGGGGACGTCTGGGGCCAACGTCCTGACTTTC. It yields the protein CASEWGTSGANVLTF. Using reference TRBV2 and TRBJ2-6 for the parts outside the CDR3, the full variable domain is EPEVTQTPSHQVTQMGQEVILRCVPISNHLYFYWYRQILGQKVEFLVSFYNNEISEKSEIFDDQFSVERPDGSNFTLKIRSTKLEDSAMYFCASEWGTSGANVLTFGAGSRLTVL.

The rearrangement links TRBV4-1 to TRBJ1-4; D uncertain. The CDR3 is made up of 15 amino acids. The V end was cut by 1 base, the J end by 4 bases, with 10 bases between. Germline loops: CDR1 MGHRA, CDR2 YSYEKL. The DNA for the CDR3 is TGCGCCAGCAGCCAAGGAGGGCCCCTTAATGAAAAACTGTTTTTT. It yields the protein CASSQGGPLNEKLFF.

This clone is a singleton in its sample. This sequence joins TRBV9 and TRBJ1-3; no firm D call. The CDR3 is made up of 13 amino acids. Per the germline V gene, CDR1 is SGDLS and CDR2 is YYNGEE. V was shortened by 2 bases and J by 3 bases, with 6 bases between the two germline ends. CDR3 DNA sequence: TGTGCCAGCAGCGTCTTTCTTGGAAACACCATATATTTT. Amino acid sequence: CASSVFLGNTIYF.

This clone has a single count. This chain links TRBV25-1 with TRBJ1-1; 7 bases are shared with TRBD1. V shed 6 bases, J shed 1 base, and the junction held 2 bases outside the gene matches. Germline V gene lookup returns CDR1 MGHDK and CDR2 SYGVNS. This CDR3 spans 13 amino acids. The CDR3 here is CASRGQQNTEAFF. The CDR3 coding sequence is TGTGCCAGCAGGGGACAGCAGAACACTGAAGCTTTCTTT.

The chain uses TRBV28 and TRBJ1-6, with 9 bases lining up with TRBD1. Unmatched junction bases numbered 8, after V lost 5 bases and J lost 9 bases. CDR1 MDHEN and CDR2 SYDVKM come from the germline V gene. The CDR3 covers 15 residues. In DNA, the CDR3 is TGTGCCAGCAGTGGGAGGACAGGGGTTGGTTCACCCCTCCACTTT. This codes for CASSGRTGVGSPLHF.